A single sample is the source of the 17 T cell receptor beta chains below, sequenced in a study of T cells after yellow fever vaccination. Each CDR3 protein is one row after TCRdb ran MiXCR on the 5' RACE reads. This table has 250,000 or so distinct CDR3 sequences, about 3.9% appearing once. This specimen was PBMCs, taken 15 days after the yellow fever booster vaccination. The receptors come from a man aged 18 to 29 who received the YFV17D yellow fever vaccine.

This clonotype was found many times. The V gene is TRBV11-2, the J gene TRBJ1-2; D might be TRBD1 (5 bases). CDR1 is SGHAT, CDR2 FQNNGV, per germline. CDR3 length: 13 residues. Trimming left V 3 bases short and J 4 bases short, with 9 bases between. CDR3 in DNA: TGTGCCAGCAGCTTTCAAGGGACCTATGGCTACACCTTC. As protein: CASSFQGTYGYTF.

This clonotype came up many times. V gene TRBV7-9 combines with J gene TRBJ1-2; maybe TRBD1 (6 bases). The CDR3 is 14 residues long. The germline CDR1 and CDR2 sequences are SEHNR and FQNEAQ (reference sequence). Between the trimmed V and J ends, which lost 2 bases and 2 bases, there was a span of 9 bases. CDR3 loop: CASSLKGTNYGYTF. The CDR3, as DNA: TGTGCCAGCAGCTTAAAAGGGACAAACTATGGCTACACCTTC.

Ten or more counts support this clonotype. The CDR3 reads CASSLGAVKAKNIQYF. Written as DNA, the CDR3 is TGCGCCAGCAGCCTCGGGGCGGTGAAAGCCAAAAACATTCAGTACTTC. J is TRBJ2-4 and V is TRBV5-1; D may match TRBD1 or TRBD2 (5 bases each). Trimming stripped 4 bases from V and 0 bases from J, with 14 bases between. The germline V gene has CDR1 SGHRS and CDR2 YFSETQ. The CDR3 has 16 residues.

This clonotype occurred many times. The genes are TRBV4-2 and TRBJ2-7; no clear D gene. Deletions cut 4 bases from V and 3 bases from J, with 16 bases between. This CDR3 has 15 residues. CDR1 and CDR2 from the germline V gene are LGHNA and YNFKEQ. The CDR3 protein is CASSLSSSGVYEQYF. The CDR3 region has the DNA TGTGCCAGCAGCCTTAGCTCCTCCGGAGTCTACGAGCAGTACTTC.

This clonotype has just a few counts. This chain joins TRBV7-3 and TRBJ2-4; TRBD2 agrees at 7 bases. CDR3 length equals 16 residues. CDR1 is SGHTA and CDR2 is FQGTGA in the germline V gene. Trimming took 4 bases from V and 9 from J; bases not matched to a gene: 15. In nucleotides, the CDR3 is TGTGCCAGCAGCTCCTACCCGGGGGGACCGGGGACCATTCAGTACTTC. Translated: CASSSYPGGPGTIQYF. Variable domain in full (rest from reference TRBV7-3 and TRBJ2-4): GAGVSQTPSNKVTEKGKYVELRCDPISGHTALYWYRQSLGQGPEFLIYFQGTGAADDSGLPNDRFFAVRPEGSVSTLKIQRTERGDSAVYLCASSSYPGGPGTIQYFGAGTRLSVL.

This clonotype was found many times. The chain carries TRBV10-2 and TRBJ2-7, with D perhaps assigned TRBD1 or TRBD2 (5 bases each). Trimming cost V 2 bases and J 2 bases, with 13 bases left between them. The CDR3 covers 15 residues. Looked up from germline, CDR1 is WSHSY and CDR2 is SAAADI. Here the CDR3 DNA reads TGCGCCAGCAGTGAGGGGTGGGACCCCCCCTACGAGCAGTACTTC. The encoded protein is CASSEGWDPPYEQYF.

The sample holds many counts of this clonotype. The chain recombines TRBV9 with TRBJ1-1; a weak D match, TRBD1 (6 bases). CDR1 and CDR2 from the germline V gene are SGDLS and YYNGEE. V dropped 3 bases and J dropped 0 bases, with 12 bases sitting between them. There are 15 residues in the CDR3. The chain's CDR3 is CASSARDRLNTEAFF. In nucleotides, the CDR3 is TGTGCCAGCAGCGCCCGAGACAGGCTGAACACTGAAGCTTTCTTT.

This clonotype was observed at least ten times. The chain couples TRBV4-1 to TRBJ2-3, with 7 bases identical to TRBD2. The J segment lost 0 bases and the V segment lost 7 bases, leaving 7 bases of the junction unmatched. CDR1 is MGHRA and CDR2 is YSYEKL in the germline V gene. The CDR3 consists of 15 residues. The CDR3 region is CASTPSGTSTDTQYF. As DNA, the CDR3 is TGCGCCAGCACCCCTAGCGGAACTAGCACAGATACGCAGTATTTT.

This clonotype showed up many times. V usage is TRBV7-2 and J usage is TRBJ2-3, with no clear D. Germline CDR1 reads SGHTA; CDR2 reads FQGNSA. The CDR3 totals 14 residues. The V end was cut by 6 bases, the J end by 2 bases, with 12 bases between. The CDR3 spells CASRYLPLTDTQYF. The CDR3 DNA reads as TGTGCCAGCAGGTATCTTCCTCTCACAGATACGCAGTATTTT.

This clonotype was observed at least ten times. The chain joins TRBV11-2 to TRBJ2-1, with 10 bases aligning to TRBD2. From germline, CDR1 is SGHAT and CDR2 FQNNGV. V was pared by 3 bases and J by 1 base, with 9 bases of the junction left unmatched. CDR3 length: 18 residues. The DNA of the CDR3 is TGTGCCAGCAGCTTCCATCTAGCGGGGGCCGGATCCTACAATGAGCAGTTCTTC. This codes for CASSFHLAGAGSYNEQFF.

The table lists this clonotype with many counts. The J gene is TRBJ1-6, the V gene TRBV7-2, with D unresolved. The CDR3 runs to 12 residues. V lost 2 bases to trimming and J lost 10 bases, with 6 bases between them. Germline-derived CDR1 and CDR2 are SGHTA and FQGNSA. DNA for the CDR3: TGTGCCAGCAGCTTAATCTGGTCACCCCTCCACTTT. Amino acids: CASSLIWSPLHF.

Ten or more counts support this clonotype. This chain connects TRBV7-2 to TRBJ2-7, with 10 bases lining up with TRBD1. CDR3 length: 16 residues. CDR1 is SGHTA and CDR2 is FQGNSA in the germline V gene. V dropped 2 bases and J dropped 6; count of bases not matched to a gene: 10. In DNA form, the CDR3 reads TGTGCCAGCAGCTTAAGAGGACAGGGGGTAGTAGGCGAGCAGTACGTC. Its translation is CASSLRGQGVVGEQYV.

At least ten counts were recorded for this clonotype. The V and J genes are TRBV7-6 and TRBJ1-1; the D gene is possibly TRBD1 (5 bases). The CDR3 contains 14 residues. CDR1 SGHVS and CDR2 FNYEAQ come from the germline V gene. With 0 bases removed from V and 7 bases from J, the gap between germline ends came to 12 bases. CDR3 loop: CASSLAQDGIEAFF. DNA for the CDR3: TGTGCCAGCAGCTTAGCACAGGATGGCATTGAAGCTTTCTTT.

This clonotype has a count of ten or more. The chain has TRBV6-2 or TRBV6-3 and TRBJ2-1; perhaps D is TRBD1 or TRBD2 (5 bases each). Germline CDR1 MNHEY, CDR2 SVGEGT. The CDR3 is made up of 15 amino acids. V was cut by 7 bases and J by 0 bases, with 13 bases left in between. CDR3 sequence reads: CASTLGASSYNEQFF. DNA for the CDR3: TGTGCCAGCACTCTCGGGGCCTCCTCCTACAATGAGCAGTTCTTC.

The sample holds many counts of this clonotype. The rearrangement joins TRBV2 to TRBJ1-1, with D uncertain. Trimming took off 2 bases at V and 5 bases at J, with 3 bases between the two ends. The V gene's germline CDR1 is SNHLY and CDR2 FYNNEI. This CDR3 spans 11 amino acids. Here the CDR3 DNA reads TGTGCCAGCAGTGAATGGACTGAAGCTTTCTTT. Protein sequence: CASSEWTEAFF.

This clonotype was counted ten times or more. The rearrangement links TRBV6-2 or TRBV6-3 to TRBJ2-7, with a possible D match to TRBD1 (6 bases). Germline loops: CDR1 MNHEY, CDR2 SVGEGT. The length of the CDR3 is 12 residues. With 6 bases removed from V and 3 bases from J, the gap between germline ends came to 9 bases. The CDR3 sequence is CASSRQDYEQYV. Here the CDR3 DNA reads TGTGCCAGCAGCCGACAGGACTACGAGCAGTACGTC.

This clonotype was observed at least ten times. CDR3 sequence: CASSPSGGVAEAFF. The CDR3 coding sequence is TGCGCCAGCAGTCCCAGCGGGGGGGTGGCTGAAGCTTTCTTT. The chain joins TRBV4-1 to TRBJ1-1, with D possibly matching TRBD1 (5 bases). The CDR3 has 14 residues. Germline V CDR1 and CDR2: MGHRA, YSYEKL. V was shortened by 6 bases and J by 6 bases, with 17 bases between the two germline ends.